This T cell receptor (beta chain) appears in the sequencing data of a study of T cell repertoires in cytomegalovirus infection (dated by TCRdb to 2018 to 2020). For the study in its entirety: The HLA type of each donor mattered for the analysis, because public TCR beta signatures pointed to carriage of CMV infection along with the matching HLA type. The investigation overall reported the following: In both this cohort and an independent roughly 400-donor cohort, the cumulative frequency of public TCR beta family members distinguished carriers of CMV infection plus the relevant HLA type. The ex vivo response was dominated by HLA-C-restricted CMV-specific TCR beta clonotypes, which also provided the single most frequent clonotype in two of eight donors.

The CDR3 contains 14 residues, cysteine and phenylalanine counted. The retained sequence is limited to the CDR3, 42 bases, with the frame set at the first base. V drops 5 bases and J drops 5 bases, leaving 13 bases in between. Taken from the germline V gene (reference sequence), the CDR1 and CDR2 loops are LNHDA and SQIVND. This clonotype was counted a few times. There is no known antigen for this receptor. The input lacks base qualities; no much larger clone sits a single base away. TCRdb lists the instrument as Illumina HiSeq 1500. TCRdb passed the public sequencing reads through fastp at Q25 and MiXCR, retaining productive beta sequences. Merged by CDR3 protein, the rows form single entries marked with the most common genes and DNA. Here the sample has roughly 720,000 distinct CDR3 sequences; 35% to 45% occur a single time. Of the sample, about 2.8% falls within the top ten clones.

The sequenced material came from PBMCs. The clonotype comes from a human donor in good health (CMV status not recorded). Some clones in this sample may be carry-over from other donors' samples. The V and J genes are TRBV19 and TRBJ2-1; a tentative D match to TRBD1 spans 6 bases. CDR3 protein: CASSVQGFHNEQFF. Read as DNA, the sequence is TGTGCCAGTAGTGTACAGGGTTTCCACAATGAGCAGTTCTTC.